Listed below are T cell receptor beta chains from one sample, sequenced in a study of blood T cells in healthy people across ages. TCRdb reprocessed the 5' RACE reads with MiXCR, giving one entry per CDR3 protein. The repertoire holds 750,000 or so distinct CDR3 sequences, with more than 20% as singletons. In addition, the sample was reused for a study of T cells of mothers and their children.

Sequencing was performed on blood. These TCRs come from a boy between 10 and 17 years old in good health. Both conserved end residues are part of each CDR3. A D gene is named only where the DNA matches it firmly. The size entry is marked missing in some rows and otherwise reads once, few, many or a size class.

D	V	size	length	J	DNA	CDR3
-	TRBV29-1	-	14	TRBJ2-5	TGCAGCGTTGAATTCAGGGACGCCCAAGAGACCCAGTACTTC	CSVEFRDAQETQYF
-	TRBV2	few	16	TRBJ2-5	TGTGCCAGCAGTGGTCAGGCATACGGGAACCAAGAGACCCAGTACTTC	CASSGQAYGNQETQYF
TRBD1	TRBV7-2	few	14	TRBJ1-4	TGTGCCAGCAGCGACAGGGGAGGTAGTGAAAAACTGTTTTTT	CASSDRGGSEKLFF
-	TRBV6-1	many	13	TRBJ2-1	TGTGCCAGCACTAGGACAGAATCCGATGAGCAGTTCTTC	CASTRTESDEQFF
TRBD2	TRBV4-1	few	16	TRBJ2-5	TGCGCCAGCAGCCAAGACTCTAGCGGGAGTTATGAGACCCAGTACTTC	CASSQDSSGSYETQYF
-	TRBV9	many	12	TRBJ2-7	TGTGCCAGCAGCGGTGACGGCTACGAGCAGTACTTC	CASSGDGYEQYF
-	TRBV4-3	few	15	TRBJ2-5	TGCGCCAGCAGCCAAGATAGTGGCGATAAAGAGACCCAGTACTTC	CASSQDSGDKETQYF
-	TRBV14	-	14	TRBJ2-3	TGTGCCAGCAGCCCTATTCAGGGGACAGATACGCAGTATTTT	CASSPIQGTDTQYF
-	TRBV15	-	17	TRBJ2-3	TGTGCCACCAGCAGAACCAACGCGGGACCAGGAGCAGATACGCAGTATTTT	CATSRTNAGPGADTQYF
TRBD1	TRBV28	-	15	TRBJ2-7	TGTGCCAGCAGGACCGGGACAGGTTTCTCCTACGAGCAGTACTTC	CASRTGTGFSYEQYF
-	TRBV10-3	few	14	TRBJ2-1	TGTGCCATCACCATCGAAGGCAACTACAATGAGCAGTTCTTC	CAITIEGNYNEQFF
-	TRBV29-1	-	13	TRBJ1-1	TGCAGCGTTGAAGGCCAAATGAACACTGAAGCTTTCTTT	CSVEGQMNTEAFF
TRBD2	TRBV10-3	few	15	TRBJ2-3	TGTGCCATGGGCCGAACTAGCGGAAGCACAGATACGCAGTATTTT	CAMGRTSGSTDTQYF
TRBD2	TRBV20-1	-	17	TRBJ2-3	TGCAGTGCTAGAGAAGTGGGACTAGCGGGAGGGCGATATACGCAGTATTTT	CSAREVGLAGGRYTQYF
-	TRBV12-3/TRBV12-4	-	13	TRBJ2-5	TGTGCCAGCAGCCGCACTAGGTGGGAGACCCAGTACTTC	CASSRTRWETQYF
-	TRBV20-1	few	15	TRBJ1-1	TGCAGTGCTAGAGATCCATCTGTACGGAACACTGAAGCTTTCTTT	CSARDPSVRNTEAFF
-	TRBV5-1	-	14	TRBJ2-5	TGCGCCAGCAGCGAAGGGAACCCAGGGGAGACCCAGTACTTC	CASSEGNPGETQYF
-	TRBV6-6	-	15	TRBJ2-7	TGTGCCAGCAGTCTACACATAGACGTGTCCTACGAGCAGTACTTC	CASSLHIDVSYEQYF
TRBD1	TRBV4-3	-	17	TRBJ2-5	TGCGCCAGCAGCGAAGGCCGTTCGACAGGGTCGGGCGAGACCCAGTACTTC	CASSEGRSTGSGETQYF
-	TRBV7-6	-	15	TRBJ2-5	TGTGCCAGCAGCTTAGTAGTCACCCCTCAAGAGACCCAATACTTC	CASSLVVTPQETQYF
-	TRBV12-3/TRBV12-4	few	15	TRBJ2-3	TGTGCCAGCAGTTTGTATAGGGCGATCACAGATACGCAGTATTTT	CASSLYRAITDTQYF
-	TRBV29-1	few	12	TRBJ2-5	TGCAGCGTTGCAACGGGGGCTGGGACCCAGTACTTC	CSVATGAGTQYF
-	TRBV5-8	-	16	TRBJ2-5	TGTGCCAGCAGCTTAACTTGGTTGTCCCTCTGGGAGACCCAGTACTTC	CASSLTWLSLWETQYF
-	TRBV28	-	12	TRBJ2-7	TGTGGCAGCAATGCAGTCTCCTACGAGCAGTACTTC	CGSNAVSYEQYF
TRBD1	TRBV5-1	few	13	TRBJ1-2	TGTGCCAGCAGTCCGGGACAGGGTGGCGGCTACACCTTC	CASSPGQGGGYTF
TRBD2	TRBV9	-	18	TRBJ2-1	TGTGCCAGCAGCGTAGGACTAGCGGGAGGCCTCTCCTACAATGAGCAGTTCTTC	CASSVGLAGGLSYNEQFF
-	TRBV5-4	-	15	TRBJ2-3	TGTGCCAGCAGCTTACCGGGGAAGGGCACAGATACGCAGTATTTT	CASSLPGKGTDTQYF
TRBD2	TRBV12-3/TRBV12-4	few	16	TRBJ2-3	TGTGCCAGCACCGCTTGGGGACTAGCGGGAGCAGATACGCAGTATTTT	CASTAWGLAGADTQYF
-	TRBV5-5	-	17	TRBJ1-3	TGTGCCAGCAGCTTGGAATCTCCGGCACACTCTGGAAACACCATATATTTT	CASSLESPAHSGNTIYF
-	TRBV29-1	-	15	TRBJ2-1	TGCAGCGTTGTAGGGTGGCGGAACTCTAACAATGAGCAGTTCTTC	CSVVGWRNSNNEQFF